One sample yielded the 14 T cell receptor beta chains listed below, sequenced in a study of OX40 agonist ivuxolimab in advanced cancers. Produced via immunoSEQ multiplex PCR; TCRdb's table is partial and in-frame only. The sample gives tens of thousands of clones, around four fifths of which show up once; 21% is in the top ten. The source material was CD4+ or CD8+ T cells sorted from blood, sampled in a trial of the OX40 agonist ivuxolimab. The receptors stem from an adult with an advanced solid tumor such as melanoma, head and neck, liver or kidney cancer.

This chain joins TRBV19 and TRBJ2-7; TRBD2 matches at 10 bases. After removal of 5 bases from V and 3 bases from J, the junction contained 7 bases not matched to a gene. The CDR3 is 15 residues long. Germline V CDR1 and CDR2: LNHDA, SQIVND (reference sequence). The CDR3 sequence is CASSSRRTSGYEQYF. The DNA for the CDR3 is TGTGCCAGTAGTTCCCGCCGGACTAGCGGCTACGAGCAGTACTTC.

This clone showed up just once. This sequence joins TRBV30 and TRBJ2-2; D is undetermined. Trimming removed 3 bases at V and 2 bases at J, with 4 bases between. Germline V CDR1 and CDR2: GTSNPN, SVGIG (reference sequence). CDR3 size: 12 residues. As DNA, the CDR3 is TGTGCCTGGAGGACAAACACCGGGGAGCTGTTTTTT. It translates to CAWRTNTGELFF.

This clone was counted a few times. The V and J genes are TRBV28 and TRBJ2-3; D is perhaps TRBD2 (5 bases). This CDR3 comprises 14 residues. V lost 7 bases and J 2 bases, leaving 13 bases between the germline ends. Germline V gene data show CDR1 as MDHEN and CDR2 as SYDVKM. The CDR3 DNA reads as TGTGCCAGCACTCCTCCGAGGGCCACAGATACGCAGTATTTT. This translates into CASTPPRATDTQYF.

The gene calls are TRBV9 and TRBJ2-5; D possibly corresponds to TRBD1 (5 bases). With 2 bases removed from V and 0 bases from J, the gap between germline ends came to 8 bases. The CDR3 is 14 amino acids. Germline loops: CDR1 SGDLS, CDR2 YYNGEE. The CDR3 reads CASSVDSYQETQYF. DNA for the CDR3: TGTGCCAGCAGCGTCGACAGTTACCAAGAGACCCAGTACTTC.

The genes are TRBV19 and TRBJ2-7; the D is unclear. CDR1 LNHDA and CDR2 SQIVND come from the germline V gene (reference sequence). V lost 0 bases and J lost 3, with 12 bases in between. The CDR3 runs 15 residues. CDR3 DNA: TGTGCCAGTAGTATAGACCGGTTCTCGAGCTACGAGCAGTACTTC. This codes for CASSIDRFSSYEQYF.

The gene calls are TRBV19 and TRBJ2-4; possibly TRBD1 for D (5 bases). The germline gives CDR1 LNHDA, CDR2 SQIVND (reference sequence). CDR3 length: 13 amino acids. V lost 10 bases and J lost 3, with 13 bases in between. The CDR3 spells CATIDSSKNIQYF. The CDR3 nucleotides are TGTGCCACTATCGACAGTAGCAAAAACATTCAGTACTTC.

The rearrangement uses TRBV27 and TRBJ2-7, with 14 bases lining up with TRBD2. V gave up 3 bases and J gave up 4 bases; unmatched junction bases: 5. This CDR3 is built from 16 residues. In germline, CDR1 is MNHEY, CDR2 SMNVEV (reference sequence). CDR3 DNA: TGTGCCAGCAGTTTCATGGGGACTAGCGGGAGATACGAGCAGTACTTC. Its translation is CASSFMGTSGRYEQYF.

The gene calls are TRBV28 and TRBJ1-2; 7 bases are a match to TRBD1. The ends lost 8 bases at V and 0 bases at J; junction bases unmatched: 9. Germline V lookup: CDR1 MDHEN, CDR2 SYDVKM. The CDR3 is made up of 15 amino acids. The CDR3 here is CASGTDRDSNYGYTF. CDR3 coding DNA: TGTGCCAGCGGTACCGACAGGGACTCTAACTATGGCTACACCTTC.

The chain recombines TRBV7-3 with TRBJ1-6, with a tentative D call TRBD1 (5 bases). Trimming pared 0 bases from V and 7 bases from J, leaving 10 bases between. Germline CDR1 and CDR2: SGHTA and FQGTGA. The CDR3 is 15 amino acids. CDR3 bases: TGTGCCAGCAGCTTAACTCAGGGCTCCAATTCACCCCTCCACTTT. Its translation: CASSLTQGSNSPLHF. Variable domain in full (rest from reference TRBV7-3 and TRBJ1-6): GAGVSQTPSNKVTEKGKYVELRCDPISGHTALYWYRQSLGQGPEFLIYFQGTGAADDSGLPNDRFFAVRPEGSVSTLKIQRTERGDSAVYLCASSLTQGSNSPLHFGNGTRLTVT.

The chain employs TRBV5-1 and TRBJ1-6; D might be TRBD1 (5 bases). V lost 2 bases to trimming and J lost 5 bases, with 11 bases between them. Germline values: CDR1 SGHRS, CDR2 YFSETQ. CDR3 length: 15 amino acids. CDR3 DNA sequence: TGCGCCAGCAGCTTATCAGGGATCAATAATTCACCCCTCCACTTT. As protein: CASSLSGINNSPLHF.

V is TRBV7-2 and J is TRBJ1-3; TRBD1 agrees at 9 bases. J lost 0 bases, V lost 4 bases, and 4 bases had no gene match. Germline V CDR1 and CDR2: SGHTA, FQGNSA. The CDR3 extends over 16 amino acids. Here the CDR3 DNA reads TGTGCCAGCAGCTGGGGGACAGGGAGCTCTGGAAACACCATATATTTT. It yields the protein CASSWGTGSSGNTIYF.

A remark on this clone: A clone one base away is much larger, so this may be a read error. The CDR3 region has the DNA TGTACCAGCAGCCTGGGGCTATCCCCCTACGAGCAGTACTTC. Protein product: CTSSLGLSPYEQYF. V usage is TRBV4-2 and J usage is TRBJ2-7; a possible D gene is TRBD1 (5 bases). The CDR3 length is 14 residues. CDR1 LGHNA and CDR2 YNFKEQ come from the germline V gene.

Here the CDR3 DNA reads TGTGCCAGAAGCTTGGCCGAGAGGGAGAGCTCCTACGAGCAGTACTTC. Protein: CARSLAERESSYEQYF. V gene TRBV5-3 combines with J gene TRBJ2-7; D might be TRBD2 (5 bases). TRBV5-3 qualifies as an ORF whose function is uncertain. The V and J ends lost 0 bases and 0 bases respectively, with 13 bases between them. The CDR3 is 16 amino acids.

The sample holds a few counts of this clone. The chain uses TRBV28 and TRBJ2-7; TRBD1 matches at 9 bases. The length of the CDR3 is 12 residues. V lost 7 bases, J lost 4 bases, and 2 bases stayed unmatched. Germline lookup yields CDR1 MDHEN and CDR2 SYDVKM. The CDR3 DNA sequence: TGTGCCAGCACCGGACAGGGGTACGAGCAGTACTTC. Amino acid sequence: CASTGQGYEQYF.